The entry that follows covers one TCR beta chain sequence. The data are from a study of blood T cell repertoires in COVID-19. Trimming shortened V by 5 bases and J by 7 bases, and 9 bases separated the two germline ends. The CDR3 totals 12 residues. Assay: immunoSEQ multiplex PCR; the TCRdb copy retains only in-frame clones and omits some. Here the sample spans approximately 53,000 clones, roughly 87% being singletons. The material sequenced was peripheral blood. The chain employs TRBV12-3 or TRBV12-4 and TRBJ1-5; D is undetermined. The clonotype originates from a woman in her sixties with acute or convalescent COVID-19. This CDR3 is CASSPPRQPQHF. DNA of the CDR3: TGTGCCAGCAGTCCGCCTCGGCAGCCCCAGCATTTT.